This T cell receptor beta chain was sequenced for a study of cytomegalovirus exposure and HLA in healthy donors. The overall study: Most genotyped donors, approximately 81% of about 430, had Caucasian-associated genetic ancestry. Study-wide results and caveats: Equally common other TCR beta chains were less clonally expanded than HLA-associated ones, a later analysis found. Reports described diagnosis of cytomegalovirus status by the classifier as highly specific and sensitive.

The PCR contained 60 Vbeta and 13 Jbeta primers. Only in-frame clones appear in the TCRdb table, and some are missing; sequencing was by immunoSEQ multiplex PCR. Among more than 150,000 clones listed, 80% were seen once. About this clone itself: No antigen is known for it.

The specimen was PBMCs. The sequence was collected from a boy younger than 18 in good health and CMV-seronegative.

CDR3 sequence: CASSTGTDSYEQYF. As DNA, the CDR3 is TGTGCCAGCAGCACCGGGACAGATTCCTACGAGCAGTACTTC. V is TRBV9 and J is TRBJ2-5; TRBD1 agrees at 7 bases. TRBJ2-7 explains the end of the DNA better; the J call may be wrong. The CDR3 is made up of 14 amino acids. The germline gives CDR1 SGDLS, CDR2 YYNGEE.